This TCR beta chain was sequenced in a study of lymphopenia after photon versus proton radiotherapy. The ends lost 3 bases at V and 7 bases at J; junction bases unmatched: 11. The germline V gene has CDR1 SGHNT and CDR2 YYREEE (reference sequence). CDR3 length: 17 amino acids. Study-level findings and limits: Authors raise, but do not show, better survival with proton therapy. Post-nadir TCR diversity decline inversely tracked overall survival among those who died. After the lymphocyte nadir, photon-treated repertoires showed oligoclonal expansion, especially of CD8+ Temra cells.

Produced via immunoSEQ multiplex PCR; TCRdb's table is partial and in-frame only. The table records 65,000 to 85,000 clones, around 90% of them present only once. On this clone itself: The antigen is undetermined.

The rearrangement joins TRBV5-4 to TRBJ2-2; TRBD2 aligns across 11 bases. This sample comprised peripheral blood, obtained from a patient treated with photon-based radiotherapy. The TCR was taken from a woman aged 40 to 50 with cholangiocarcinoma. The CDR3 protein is CASSSTSGAVKGGELFF. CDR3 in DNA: TGTGCCAGCAGCTCGACTAGCGGGGCTGTGAAGGGCGGGGAGCTGTTTTTT.